Here is one T cell receptor beta chain with its context. Its antigen remains unidentified. No qualities accompany the bases; no much larger clone lies one base away. This record comes from a study of PD-L1 blockade in urothelial cancer (TCRdb year 2017). About the study as a whole: All patients started therapy around 2014 and received atezolizumab 1,200 mg intravenously every 3 weeks. About 85% of the 29 patients were males with bladder-origin urothelial cancer, and about 60% of the 29 reported a prior smoking history. Patients had an ECOG performance status of 0 or 1 and had received between 0 and 3 prior chemotherapy regimens. Blood samples were analyzed at two time points: 3 weeks after treatment start (second dose) and 6 weeks after treatment start. A median of approximately 140,000 T cells and roughly 80,000 unique TCRs was obtained from blood samples, and a median clonality of approximately 0.08 was observed. The study, an exploratory multi-omic analysis, examined somatic, immune and clinical correlates of response to PD-L1 blockade with atezolizumab in urothelial cancer. Pretreatment tumor samples, along with matched peripheral blood serially collected before and after atezolizumab treatment, were subjected to TCR sequencing. Durable clinical benefit meant progression-free survival longer than 6 months, and TCR features were also tested against progression-free and overall survival. In the same patients, pretreatment tumors underwent whole exome sequencing and RNA sequencing in addition to TCR sequencing. Ten or so patients reached durable clinical benefit, while 15 to 20 patients did not. Pretreatment blood TCR-seq was available for twenty-nine patients, at least one posttreatment blood collection was obtained for around 25 patients, and tumor TCR-seq was available for around 25 patients. Points the paper makes about the study in general: Improved progression-free and overall survival was associated with having pretreatment peripheral blood TCR clonality below the median. Small sample size (n ≈ 27) and many exploratory analyses mean the results are intended to be hypothesis-generating. Patients with durable benefit showed greater expansion of tumor-associated TCR clones in peripheral blood 3 weeks after starting treatment (n = 22, p = 0.022).

The sample's time point label is to be understood as: pretreatment peripheral blood. A cohort of 25 to 30 patients with locally advanced or metastatic urothelial carcinoma, treated at Memorial Sloan Kettering on a trial protocol, was included. Peripheral blood mononuclear cells were collected from each patient pretreatment and during treatment, giving between 1 and 8 total time points per patient. The Qiagen DNeasy Blood extraction kit was used to purify genomic DNA from total PBMCs and tumor samples. Collected pretreatment and during treatment, PBMCs were isolated and stored as previously described. To estimate absolute template abundance from read counts, synthetic TCR analog templates were spiked into each PCR. The immunoSEQ assay used bias-controlled V and J gene primers to amplify TCRbeta CDR3 regions from genomic DNA. Sequencing of rearranged TCRbeta segments was done at approximately 20X coverage. Turning to the authors' computational methods: Clustering was used to correct sequencing errors, and CDR3s were annotated against IMGT to assign V, D and J genes. Downstream analyses used only productive TCRbeta rearrangements, leaving out any out-of-frame or stop-codon sequences. To compute clonality, Shannon entropy was normalized by the log of the number of unique productive sequences and then subtracted from one. Clones differing between time points or between blood and tumor were identified by Fisher's exact test with Benjamini-Hochberg correction at adjusted p below 0.01. Not all clones reach the TCRdb copy of this immuneACCESS table, which keeps in-frame sequences only. Checked studies attribute under half of the gap to unresolved V genes and leave the rest unexplained. V and J calls and clone size are those listed in that table; D and trimming were worked out from the DNA. Present in this sample are 90,000 or so clones, around 87% of which were seen just once. Around 1.5% of the sample goes to the ten largest clones.

The sequence derives from a man aged 55 to 69 with urothelial cancer. Sequencing used PBMCs, obtained around atezolizumab (anti-PD-L1) treatment.

DNA sequence: TGTGCCAGCAGTTACGGGGTTGGCAGGGGGGACACCATATATTTT. Its translation reads: CASSYGVGRGDTIYF. The V and J segments used are TRBV6-5 and TRBJ1-3; 7 central nucleotides agree with TRBD1. The germline V gene encodes CDR1 MNHEY and CDR2 SVGAGI. For this chain, trimming is 2 bases at the V end and 8 bases at the J end, and the number of junction bases without a gene match is 9. The CDR3 measures 15 amino acids from cysteine to phenylalanine. The DNA shown is the 45-base CDR3, in frame from base 1.